This T cell receptor (beta chain) comes out of a study of cytomegalovirus exposure and HLA in healthy donors. Study-wide background: The approximately 660 first-cohort repertoires shared a platform with the approximately 120 validation repertoires, as reported in a later analysis.

The protocol was immunoSEQ multiplex PCR, while the TCRdb copy is restricted to in-frame clones and leaves out a portion. The data contain about 58,000 clones, more than 90% of them singletons. The sequence was obtained from a man between 18 and 29 years old in good health and CMV-seronegative. The sample was PBMCs.

Here the CDR3 reads CSCFGQVNTGELFF. The CDR3 bases are TGCAGCTGTTTCGGACAGGTGAACACCGGGGAGCTGTTTTTT. The V gene is TRBV29-1, the J gene TRBJ2-2; 7 bases fit TRBD1. Unmatched junction bases numbered 7, after V lost 8 bases and J lost 1 base. Germline V gene sequence: CDR1 SQVTM, CDR2 ANQGSEA. This CDR3 is 14 amino acids long.